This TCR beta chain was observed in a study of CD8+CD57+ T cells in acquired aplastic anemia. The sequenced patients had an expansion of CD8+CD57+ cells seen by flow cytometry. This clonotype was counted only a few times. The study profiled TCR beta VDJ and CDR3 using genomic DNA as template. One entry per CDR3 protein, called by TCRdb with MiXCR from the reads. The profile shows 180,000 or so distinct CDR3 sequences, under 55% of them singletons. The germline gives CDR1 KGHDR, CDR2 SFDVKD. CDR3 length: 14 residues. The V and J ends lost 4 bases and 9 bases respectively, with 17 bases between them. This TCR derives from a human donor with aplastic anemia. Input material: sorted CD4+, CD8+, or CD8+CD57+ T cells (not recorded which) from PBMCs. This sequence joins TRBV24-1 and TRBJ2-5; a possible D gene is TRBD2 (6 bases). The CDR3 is CATSDWSAGQAQYF. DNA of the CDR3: TGTGCCACCAGTGACTGGTCGGCGGGGCAAGCCCAGTACTTC.